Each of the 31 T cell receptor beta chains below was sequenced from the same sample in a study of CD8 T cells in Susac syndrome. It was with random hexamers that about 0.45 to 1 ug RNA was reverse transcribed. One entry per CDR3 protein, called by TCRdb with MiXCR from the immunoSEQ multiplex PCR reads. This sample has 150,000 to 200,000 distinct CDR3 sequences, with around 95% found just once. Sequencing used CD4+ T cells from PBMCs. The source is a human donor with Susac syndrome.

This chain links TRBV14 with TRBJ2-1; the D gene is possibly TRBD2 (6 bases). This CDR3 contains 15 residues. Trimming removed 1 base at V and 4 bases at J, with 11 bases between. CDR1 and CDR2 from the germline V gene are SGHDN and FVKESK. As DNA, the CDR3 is TGTGCCAGCAGCCAAGTCCGGGGGAGTTACAATGAGCAGTTCTTC. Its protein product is CASSQVRGSYNEQFF.

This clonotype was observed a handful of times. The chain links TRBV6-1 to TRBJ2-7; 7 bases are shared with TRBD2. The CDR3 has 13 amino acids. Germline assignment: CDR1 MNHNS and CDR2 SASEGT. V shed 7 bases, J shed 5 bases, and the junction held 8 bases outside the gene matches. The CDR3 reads CASTQGGVHEQYF. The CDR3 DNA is TGTGCCAGCACCCAGGGAGGGGTCCACGAGCAGTACTTC.

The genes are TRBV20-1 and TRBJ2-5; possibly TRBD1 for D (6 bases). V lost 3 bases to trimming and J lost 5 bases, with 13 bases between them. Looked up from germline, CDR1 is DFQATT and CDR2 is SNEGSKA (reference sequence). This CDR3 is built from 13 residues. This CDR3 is CSASLGARETQYF. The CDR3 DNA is TGCAGTGCTAGTTTGGGGGCTCGGGAGACCCAGTACTTC.

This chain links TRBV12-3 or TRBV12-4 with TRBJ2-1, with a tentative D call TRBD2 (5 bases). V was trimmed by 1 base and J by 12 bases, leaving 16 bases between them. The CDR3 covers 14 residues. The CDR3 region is CASSLESGSRGQFF. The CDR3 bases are TGTGCCAGCAGTTTAGAATCGGGGTCCCGAGGGCAGTTCTTC.

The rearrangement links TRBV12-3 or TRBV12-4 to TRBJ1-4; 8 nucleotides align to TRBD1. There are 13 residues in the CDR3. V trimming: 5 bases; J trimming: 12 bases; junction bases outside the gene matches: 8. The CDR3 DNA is TGTGCCAGCAGTGCCGGGACAGGTCGCGAACTGTTTTTT. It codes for CASSAGTGRELFF.

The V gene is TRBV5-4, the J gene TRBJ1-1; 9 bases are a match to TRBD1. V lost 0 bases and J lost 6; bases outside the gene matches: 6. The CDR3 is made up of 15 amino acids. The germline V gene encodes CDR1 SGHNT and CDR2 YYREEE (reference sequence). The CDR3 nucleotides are TGTGCCAGCAGCTTGGGTGGGACAGGGAGGGCTGAAGCTTTCTTT. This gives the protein CASSLGGTGRAEAFF.

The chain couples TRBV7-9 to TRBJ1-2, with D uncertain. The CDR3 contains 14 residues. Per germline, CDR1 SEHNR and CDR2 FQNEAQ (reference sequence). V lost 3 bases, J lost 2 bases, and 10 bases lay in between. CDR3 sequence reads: CASSFGIGNYGYTF. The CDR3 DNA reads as TGTGCCAGCAGCTTCGGAATTGGGAACTATGGCTACACCTTC.

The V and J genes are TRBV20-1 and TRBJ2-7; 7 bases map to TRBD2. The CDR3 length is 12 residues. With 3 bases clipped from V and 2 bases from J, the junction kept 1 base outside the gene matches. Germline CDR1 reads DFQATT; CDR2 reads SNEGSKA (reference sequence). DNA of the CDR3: TGCAGTGCTAGTCTAGCGGCCTACGAGCAGTACTTC. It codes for CSASLAAYEQYF.

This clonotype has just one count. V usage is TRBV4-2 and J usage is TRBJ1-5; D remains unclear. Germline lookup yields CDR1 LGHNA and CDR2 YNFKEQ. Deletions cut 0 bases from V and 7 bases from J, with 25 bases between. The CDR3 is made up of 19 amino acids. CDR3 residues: CASSQDRGQPDTTEQPQHF. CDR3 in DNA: TGTGCCAGCAGCCAAGATAGAGGGCAGCCAGATACCACGGAACAGCCCCAGCATTTT.

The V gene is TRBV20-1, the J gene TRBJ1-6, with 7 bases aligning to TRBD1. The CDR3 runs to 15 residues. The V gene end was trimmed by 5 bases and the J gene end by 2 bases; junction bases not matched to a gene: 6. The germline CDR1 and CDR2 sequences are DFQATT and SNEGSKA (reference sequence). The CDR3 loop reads CSALQGRAYNSPLHF. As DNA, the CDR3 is TGCAGTGCTCTACAGGGGCGGGCCTATAATTCACCCCTCCACTTT.

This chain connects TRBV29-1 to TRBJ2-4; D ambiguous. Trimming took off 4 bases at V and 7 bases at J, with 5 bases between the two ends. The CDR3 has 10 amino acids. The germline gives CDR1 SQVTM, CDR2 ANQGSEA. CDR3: CSVGVNIQYF. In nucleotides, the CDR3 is TGCAGCGTTGGGGTCAACATTCAGTACTTC.

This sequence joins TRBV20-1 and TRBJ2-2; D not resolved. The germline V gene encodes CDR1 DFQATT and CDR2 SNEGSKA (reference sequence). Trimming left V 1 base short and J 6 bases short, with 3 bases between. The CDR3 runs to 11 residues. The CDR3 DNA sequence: TGCAGTGCTAGAGGGTCCGGGGAGCTGTTTTTT. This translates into CSARGSGELFF.

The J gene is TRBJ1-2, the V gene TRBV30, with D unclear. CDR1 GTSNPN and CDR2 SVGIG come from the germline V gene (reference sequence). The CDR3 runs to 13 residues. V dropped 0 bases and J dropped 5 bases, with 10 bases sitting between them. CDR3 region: CAWSVDGPYGYTF. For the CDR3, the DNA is TGTGCCTGGAGTGTCGACGGACCTTATGGCTACACCTTC.

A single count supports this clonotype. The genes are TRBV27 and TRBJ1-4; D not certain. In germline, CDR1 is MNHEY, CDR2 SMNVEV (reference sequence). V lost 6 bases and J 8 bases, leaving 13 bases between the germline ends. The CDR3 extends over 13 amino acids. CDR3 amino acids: CASRATLREKLFF. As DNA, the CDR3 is TGTGCCAGCAGAGCGACCTTGCGCGAAAAACTGTTTTTT.

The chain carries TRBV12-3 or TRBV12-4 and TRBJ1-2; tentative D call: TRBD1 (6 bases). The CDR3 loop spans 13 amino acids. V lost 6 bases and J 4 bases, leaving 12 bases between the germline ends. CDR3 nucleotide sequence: TGTGCCAGCAGAGGGGGGGTAGGCTATGGCTACACCTTC. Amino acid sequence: CASRGGVGYGYTF.

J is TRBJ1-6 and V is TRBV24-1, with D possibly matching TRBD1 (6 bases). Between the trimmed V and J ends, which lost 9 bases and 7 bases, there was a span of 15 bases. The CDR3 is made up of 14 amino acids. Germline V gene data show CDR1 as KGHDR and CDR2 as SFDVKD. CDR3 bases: TGTGCCACCGTTACTACAGGGAGGAATTCACCCCTCCACTTT. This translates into CATVTTGRNSPLHF.

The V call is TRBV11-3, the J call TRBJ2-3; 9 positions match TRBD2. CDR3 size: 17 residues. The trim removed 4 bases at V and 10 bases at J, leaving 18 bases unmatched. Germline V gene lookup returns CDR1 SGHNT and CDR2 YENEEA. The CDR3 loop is CASSSGAGGGAGLPQYF. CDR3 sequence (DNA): TGTGCCAGCAGCTCCGGCGCCGGCGGGGGGGCCGGTCTCCCGCAGTATTTT.

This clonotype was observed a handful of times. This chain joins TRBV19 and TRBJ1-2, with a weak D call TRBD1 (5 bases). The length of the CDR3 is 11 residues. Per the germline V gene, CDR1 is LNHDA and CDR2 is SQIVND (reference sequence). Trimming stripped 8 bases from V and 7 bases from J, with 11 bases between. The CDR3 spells CASGPTAGYTF. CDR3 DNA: TGTGCCAGTGGACCGACAGCTGGCTACACCTTC.

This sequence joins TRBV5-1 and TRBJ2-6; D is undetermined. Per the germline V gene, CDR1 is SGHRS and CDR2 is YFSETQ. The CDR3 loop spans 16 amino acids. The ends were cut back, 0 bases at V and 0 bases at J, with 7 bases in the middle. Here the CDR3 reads CASSLELNSGANVLTF. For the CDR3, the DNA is TGCGCCAGCAGCTTGGAGCTGAACTCTGGGGCCAACGTCCTGACTTTC.

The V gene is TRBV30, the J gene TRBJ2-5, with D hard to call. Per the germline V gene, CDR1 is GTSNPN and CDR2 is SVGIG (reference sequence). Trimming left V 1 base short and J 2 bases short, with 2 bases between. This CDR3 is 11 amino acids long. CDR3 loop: CAWSAQETQYF. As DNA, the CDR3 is TGTGCCTGGAGTGCTCAAGAGACCCAGTACTTC.

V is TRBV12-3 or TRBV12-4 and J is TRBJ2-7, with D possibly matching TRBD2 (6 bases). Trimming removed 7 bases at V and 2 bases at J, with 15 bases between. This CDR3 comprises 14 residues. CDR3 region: CASKSAGGPYEQYF. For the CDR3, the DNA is TGTGCCAGCAAATCAGCGGGCGGACCCTACGAGCAGTACTTC.

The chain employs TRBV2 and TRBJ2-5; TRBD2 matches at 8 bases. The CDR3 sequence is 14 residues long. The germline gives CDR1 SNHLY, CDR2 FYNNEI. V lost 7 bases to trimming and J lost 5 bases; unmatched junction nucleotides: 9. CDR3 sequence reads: CASTNGGAYETQYF. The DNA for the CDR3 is TGTGCCAGCACAAACGGGGGGGCCTATGAGACCCAGTACTTC.

The CDR3 reads CASTGIGTEAFF. CDR3 in DNA: TGCGCCAGCACAGGTATCGGCACTGAAGCTTTCTTT. This chain connects TRBV10-2 to TRBJ1-1; D uncertain. The germline CDR1 and CDR2 sequences are WSHSY and SAAADI. Trimming took 7 bases from V and 4 from J, leaving 10 bases between them. The CDR3 runs 12 residues.

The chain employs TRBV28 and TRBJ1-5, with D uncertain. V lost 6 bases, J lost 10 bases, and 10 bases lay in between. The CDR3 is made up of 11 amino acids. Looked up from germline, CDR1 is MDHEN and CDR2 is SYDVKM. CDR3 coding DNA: TGTGCCAGCAGCTCAGGACTCCCCCAGCATTTT. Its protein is CASSSGLPQHF.

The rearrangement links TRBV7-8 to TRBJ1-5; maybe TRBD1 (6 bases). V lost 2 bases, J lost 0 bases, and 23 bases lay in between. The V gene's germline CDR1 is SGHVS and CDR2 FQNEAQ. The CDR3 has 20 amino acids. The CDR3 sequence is CASSLIQGTGSPYSNQPQHF. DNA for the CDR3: TGTGCCAGCAGCTTAATTCAGGGTACAGGGTCGCCCTATAGCAATCAGCCCCAGCATTTT.

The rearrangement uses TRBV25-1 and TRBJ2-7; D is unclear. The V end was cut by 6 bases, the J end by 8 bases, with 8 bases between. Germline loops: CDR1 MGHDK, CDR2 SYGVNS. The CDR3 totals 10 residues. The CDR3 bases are TGTGCCAGCAGGGGTCGACAGCAGTACTTC. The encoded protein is CASRGRQQYF.

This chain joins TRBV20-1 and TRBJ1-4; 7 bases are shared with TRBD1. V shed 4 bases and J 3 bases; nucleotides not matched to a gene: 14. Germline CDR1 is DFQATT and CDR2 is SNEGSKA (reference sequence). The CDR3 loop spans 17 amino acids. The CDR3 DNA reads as TGCAGTGCTACCTCAGGGGGGGGCCATGCGGCTAATGAAAAACTGTTTTTT. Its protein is CSATSGGGHAANEKLFF.

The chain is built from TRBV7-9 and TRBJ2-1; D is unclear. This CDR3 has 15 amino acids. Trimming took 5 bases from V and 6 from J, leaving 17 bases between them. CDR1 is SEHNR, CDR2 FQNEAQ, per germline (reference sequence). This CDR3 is CASSGLLIASNEQFF. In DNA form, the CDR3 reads TGTGCCAGCAGCGGCCTTTTAATAGCCTCCAATGAGCAGTTCTTC.

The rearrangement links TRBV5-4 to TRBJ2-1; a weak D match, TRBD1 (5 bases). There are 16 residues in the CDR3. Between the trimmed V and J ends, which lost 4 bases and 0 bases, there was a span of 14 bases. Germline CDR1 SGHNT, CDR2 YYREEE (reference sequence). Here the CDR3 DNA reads TGTGCCAGCAGCGCAAAAAGGGGTAGCTCCTACAATGAGCAGTTCTTC. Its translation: CASSAKRGSSYNEQFF.

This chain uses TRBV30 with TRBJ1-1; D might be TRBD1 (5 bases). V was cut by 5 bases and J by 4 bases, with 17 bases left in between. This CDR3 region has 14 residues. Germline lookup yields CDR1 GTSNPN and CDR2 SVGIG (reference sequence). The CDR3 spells CAWGVGRASTEAFF. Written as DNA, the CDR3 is TGTGCCTGGGGGGTCGGCAGGGCGAGCACTGAAGCTTTCTTT.

The DNA of the CDR3 is TGTGCTAGTGGATCCACAGGTTACGCGTACTACAATGAGCAGTTCTTC. It translates to CASGSTGYAYYNEQFF. The chain joins TRBV12-5 to TRBJ2-1, with a tentative D call TRBD1 (5 bases). Germline V gives CDR1 LGHNT, CDR2 FRNRAP. The CDR3 runs 16 residues. Trimming shortened V by 6 bases and J by 3 bases, and 18 bases separated the two germline ends.